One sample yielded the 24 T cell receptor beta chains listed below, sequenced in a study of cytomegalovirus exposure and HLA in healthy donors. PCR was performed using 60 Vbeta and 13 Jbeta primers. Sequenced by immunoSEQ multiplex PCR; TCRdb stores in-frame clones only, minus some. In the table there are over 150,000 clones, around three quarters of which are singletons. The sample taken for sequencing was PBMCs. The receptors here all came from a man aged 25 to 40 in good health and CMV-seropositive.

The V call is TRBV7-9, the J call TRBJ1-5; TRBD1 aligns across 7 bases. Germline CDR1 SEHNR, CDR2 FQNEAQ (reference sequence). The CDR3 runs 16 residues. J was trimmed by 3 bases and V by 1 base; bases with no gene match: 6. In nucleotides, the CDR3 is TGTGCCAGCAGCTTAGGTACAGGGGACGCCAATCAGCCCCAGCATTTT. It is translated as CASSLGTGDANQPQHF.

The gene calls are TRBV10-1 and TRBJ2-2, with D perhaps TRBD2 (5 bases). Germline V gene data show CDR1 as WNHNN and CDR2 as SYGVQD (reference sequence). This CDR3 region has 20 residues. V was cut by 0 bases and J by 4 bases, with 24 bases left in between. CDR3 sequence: CASSESIPRGQGRVTGELFF. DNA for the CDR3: TGCGCCAGCAGTGAGTCGATTCCTCGCGGGCAAGGTCGTGTCACCGGGGAGCTGTTTTTT.

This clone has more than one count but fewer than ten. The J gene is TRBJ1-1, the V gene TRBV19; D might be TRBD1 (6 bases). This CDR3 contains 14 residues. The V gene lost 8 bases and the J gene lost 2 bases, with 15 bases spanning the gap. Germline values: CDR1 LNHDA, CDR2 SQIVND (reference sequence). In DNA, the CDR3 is TGTGCCAGTCAATCCGGGACAACAAACACTGAAGCTTTCTTT. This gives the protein CASQSGTTNTEAFF.

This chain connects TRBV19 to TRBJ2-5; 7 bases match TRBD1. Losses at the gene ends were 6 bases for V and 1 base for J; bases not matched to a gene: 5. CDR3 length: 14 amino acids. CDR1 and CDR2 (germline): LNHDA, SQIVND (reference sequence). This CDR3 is CASSLGQVQETQYF. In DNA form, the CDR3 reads TGTGCCAGTAGCCTAGGACAGGTCCAAGAGACCCAGTACTTC. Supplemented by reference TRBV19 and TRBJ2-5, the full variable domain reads DGGITQSPKYLFRKEGQNVTLSCEQNLNHDAMYWYRQDPGQGLRLIYYSQIVNDFQKGDIAEGYSVSREKKESFPLTVTSAQKNPTAFYLCASSLGQVQETQYFGPGTRLLVL.

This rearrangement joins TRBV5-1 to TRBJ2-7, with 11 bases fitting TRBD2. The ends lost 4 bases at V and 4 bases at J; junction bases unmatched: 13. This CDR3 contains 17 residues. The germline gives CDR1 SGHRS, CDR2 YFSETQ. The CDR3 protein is CASSPFGSGGAQYEQYF. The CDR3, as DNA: TGCGCCAGCAGCCCCTTCGGTAGCGGGGGGGCTCAATACGAGCAGTACTTC.

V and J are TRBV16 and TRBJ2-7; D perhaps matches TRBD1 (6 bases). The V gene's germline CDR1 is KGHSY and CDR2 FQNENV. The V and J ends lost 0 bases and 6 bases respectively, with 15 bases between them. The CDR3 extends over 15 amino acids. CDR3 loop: CASSQSVAGALEQYF. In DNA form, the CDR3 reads TGTGCCAGCAGCCAATCTGTGGCAGGGGCACTCGAGCAGTACTTC.

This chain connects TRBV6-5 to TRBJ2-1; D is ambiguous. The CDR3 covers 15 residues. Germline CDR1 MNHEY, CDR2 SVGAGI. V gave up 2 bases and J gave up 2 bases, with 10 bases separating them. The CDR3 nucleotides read TGTGCCAGCAGTTACGAGGCTGCCCCCTACAATGAGCAGTTCTTC. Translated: CASSYEAAPYNEQFF.

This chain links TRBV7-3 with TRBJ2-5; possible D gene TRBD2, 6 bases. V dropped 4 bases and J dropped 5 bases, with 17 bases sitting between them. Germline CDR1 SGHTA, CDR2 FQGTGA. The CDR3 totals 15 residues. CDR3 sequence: CASSSSYGSWETQYF. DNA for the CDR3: TGTGCCAGCAGCTCATCCTACGGGAGTTGGGAGACCCAGTACTTC.

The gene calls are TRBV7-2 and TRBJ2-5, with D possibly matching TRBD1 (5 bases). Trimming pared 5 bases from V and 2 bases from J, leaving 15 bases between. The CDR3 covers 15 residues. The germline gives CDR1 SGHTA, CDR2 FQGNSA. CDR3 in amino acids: CASSENDRDQETQYF. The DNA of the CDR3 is TGTGCCAGCAGCGAAAACGACAGAGATCAAGAGACCCAGTACTTC.

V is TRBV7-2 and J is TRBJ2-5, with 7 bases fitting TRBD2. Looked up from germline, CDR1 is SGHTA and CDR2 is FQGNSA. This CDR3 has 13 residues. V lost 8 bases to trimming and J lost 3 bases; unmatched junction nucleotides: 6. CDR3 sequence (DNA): TGTGCCAGCTCCCGTGGGGGGGAAGAGACCCAGTACTTC. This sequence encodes CASSRGGEETQYF.

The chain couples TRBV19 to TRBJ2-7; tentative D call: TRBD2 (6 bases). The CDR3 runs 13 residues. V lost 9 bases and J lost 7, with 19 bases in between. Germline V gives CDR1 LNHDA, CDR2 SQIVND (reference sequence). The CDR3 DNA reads TGTGCCAGCACCGGGACTGGACTACTAGAGCAGTACTTC. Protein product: CASTGTGLLEQYF.

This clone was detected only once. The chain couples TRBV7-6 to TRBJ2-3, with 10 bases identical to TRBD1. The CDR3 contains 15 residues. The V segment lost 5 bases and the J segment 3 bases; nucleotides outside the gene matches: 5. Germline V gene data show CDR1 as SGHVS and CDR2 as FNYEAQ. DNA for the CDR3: TGTGCCAGCAGCCTCGGACAGGGGGTGACAGATACGCAGTATTTT. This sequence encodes CASSLGQGVTDTQYF.

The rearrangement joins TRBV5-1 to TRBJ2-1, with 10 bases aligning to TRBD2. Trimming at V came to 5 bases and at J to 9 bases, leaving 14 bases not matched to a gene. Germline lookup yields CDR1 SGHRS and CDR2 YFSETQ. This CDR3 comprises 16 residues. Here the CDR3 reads CASSFELAGTGGEQFF. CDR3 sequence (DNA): TGCGCCAGCAGTTTTGAACTAGCGGGGACCGGTGGTGAGCAGTTCTTC.

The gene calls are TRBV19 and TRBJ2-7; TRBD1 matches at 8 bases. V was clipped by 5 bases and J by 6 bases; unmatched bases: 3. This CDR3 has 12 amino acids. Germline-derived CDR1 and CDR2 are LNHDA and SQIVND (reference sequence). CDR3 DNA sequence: TGTGCCAGTAGTCGGACAGGGCTCGAGCAGTACTTC. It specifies CASSRTGLEQYF.

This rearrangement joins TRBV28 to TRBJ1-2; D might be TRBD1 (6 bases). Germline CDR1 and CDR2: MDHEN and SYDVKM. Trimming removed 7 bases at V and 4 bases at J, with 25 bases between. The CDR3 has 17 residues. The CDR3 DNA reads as TGTGCCAGCATTTTTCTCCCGCAGGGGCTGGGTGGCTATGGCTACACCTTC. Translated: CASIFLPQGLGGYGYTF.

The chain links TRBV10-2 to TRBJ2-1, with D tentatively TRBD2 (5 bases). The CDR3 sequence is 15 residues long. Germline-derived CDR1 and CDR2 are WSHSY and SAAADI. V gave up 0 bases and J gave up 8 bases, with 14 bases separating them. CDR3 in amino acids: CASSESPTIRDEQFF. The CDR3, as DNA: TGCGCCAGCAGTGAGTCCCCGACTATACGGGATGAGCAGTTCTTC.

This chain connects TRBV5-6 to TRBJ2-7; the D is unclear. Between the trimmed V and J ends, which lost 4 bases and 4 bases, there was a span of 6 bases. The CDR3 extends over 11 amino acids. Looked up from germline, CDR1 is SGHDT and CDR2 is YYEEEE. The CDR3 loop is CASSPFYEQYF. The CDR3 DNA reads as TGTGCCAGCAGCCCCTTTTACGAGCAGTACTTC.

In DNA, the CDR3 is TGTGCCAGCAGCAGGACAGGGTACGGCACCGGGGAGCTGTTTTTT. This sequence encodes CASSRTGYGTGELFF. The rearrangement uses TRBV6-5 and TRBJ2-2, with TRBD1 matching over 8 bases. Germline CDR1 is MNHEY and CDR2 is SVGAGI. CDR3 length: 15 residues. After removal of 6 bases from V and 4 bases from J, the junction contained 7 bases not matched to a gene.

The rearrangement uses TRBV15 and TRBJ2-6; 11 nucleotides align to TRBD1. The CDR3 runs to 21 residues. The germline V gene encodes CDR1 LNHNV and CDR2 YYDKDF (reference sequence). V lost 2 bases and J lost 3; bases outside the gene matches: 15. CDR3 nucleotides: TGTGCCACCAGCAGAAGTCTAGGGTTGGGACAGGGGGATCATGGGGCCAACGTCCTGACTTTC. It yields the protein CATSRSLGLGQGDHGANVLTF.

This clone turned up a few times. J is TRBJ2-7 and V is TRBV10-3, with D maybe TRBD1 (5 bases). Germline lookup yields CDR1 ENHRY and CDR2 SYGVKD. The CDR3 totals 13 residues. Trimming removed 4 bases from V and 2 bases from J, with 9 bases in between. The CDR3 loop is CAISAREAYEQYF. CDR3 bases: TGTGCCATCAGTGCCAGGGAAGCCTACGAGCAGTACTTC.

The CDR3 reads CSATGVSSYEQYF. As DNA, the CDR3 is TGCAGCGCGACAGGGGTTAGCTCCTACGAGCAGTACTTC. This chain joins TRBV29-1 and TRBJ2-7, with 8 bases aligning to TRBD1. In germline, CDR1 is SQVTM, CDR2 ANQGSEA. The CDR3 contains 13 residues. V lost 7 bases to trimming and J lost 0 bases; unmatched junction nucleotides: 5.

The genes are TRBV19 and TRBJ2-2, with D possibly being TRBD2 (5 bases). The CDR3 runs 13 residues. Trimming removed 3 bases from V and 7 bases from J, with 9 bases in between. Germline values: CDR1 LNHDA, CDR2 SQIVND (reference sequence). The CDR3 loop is CASSIEGNGELFF. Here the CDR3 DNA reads TGTGCCAGTAGTATCGAGGGAAACGGGGAGCTGTTTTTT.

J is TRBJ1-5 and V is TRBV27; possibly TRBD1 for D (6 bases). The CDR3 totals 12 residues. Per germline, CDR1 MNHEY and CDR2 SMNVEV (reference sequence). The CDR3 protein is CYPRGANQPQHF. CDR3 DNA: TGTTATCCCAGGGGAGCCAATCAGCCCCAGCATTTT.

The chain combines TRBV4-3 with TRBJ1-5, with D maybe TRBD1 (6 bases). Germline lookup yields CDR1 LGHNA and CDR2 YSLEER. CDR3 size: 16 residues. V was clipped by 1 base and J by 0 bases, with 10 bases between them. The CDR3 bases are TGCGCCAGCAGCCAAGGGTCAGGGGTTAGCAATCAGCCCCAGCATTTT. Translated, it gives CASSQGSGVSNQPQHF.